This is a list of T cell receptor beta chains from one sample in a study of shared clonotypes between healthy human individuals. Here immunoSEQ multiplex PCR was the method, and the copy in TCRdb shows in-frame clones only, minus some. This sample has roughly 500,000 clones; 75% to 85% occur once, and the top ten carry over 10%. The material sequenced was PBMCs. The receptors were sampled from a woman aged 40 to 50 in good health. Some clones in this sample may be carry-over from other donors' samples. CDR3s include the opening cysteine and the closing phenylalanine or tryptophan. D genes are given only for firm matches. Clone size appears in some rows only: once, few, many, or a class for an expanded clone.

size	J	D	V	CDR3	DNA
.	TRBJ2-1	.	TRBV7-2	CASSPHGDEQFF	TGTGCCAGCAGCCCACACGGGGATGAGCAGTTCTTC
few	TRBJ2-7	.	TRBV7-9	CAITGSGYEQYF	TGTGCCATTACGGGCTCAGGGTACGAGCAGTACTTC
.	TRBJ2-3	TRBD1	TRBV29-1	CSVGNDRADTQYF	TGCAGCGTCGGGAACGACAGGGCAGATACGCAGTATTTT
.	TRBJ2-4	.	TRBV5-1	CASSLEVGLAKNIQYF	TGCGCCAGCAGCTTGGAGGTAGGGCTAGCCAAAAACATTCAGTACTTC
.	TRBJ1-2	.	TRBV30	CAWSAGGPGDYGYTF	TGTGCCTGGAGTGCAGGAGGGCCCGGGGACTATGGCTACACCTTC
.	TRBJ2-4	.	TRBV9	CASSVGSLAKNIQYF	TGTGCCAGCAGCGTAGGGTCCCTAGCCAAAAACATTCAGTACTTC
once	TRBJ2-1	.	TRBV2	CASKAYNEQFF	TGTGCCAGCAAAGCCTACAATGAGCAGTTCTTC
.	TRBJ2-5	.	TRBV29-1	CSVLYENQETQYF	TGCAGCGTTCTATACGAGAACCAAGAGACCCAGTACTTC
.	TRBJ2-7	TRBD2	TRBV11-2	CASSLASGRAGEQYF	TGTGCCAGCAGCTTAGCTAGCGGGAGGGCCGGGGAGCAGTACTTC
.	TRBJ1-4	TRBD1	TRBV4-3	CASSRAATGMGEKLFF	TGCGCCAGCAGCCGCGCGGCGACAGGGATGGGTGAAAAACTGTTTTTT
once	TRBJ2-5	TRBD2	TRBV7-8	CASSLVRLAGPETQYF	TGTGCCAGCAGCTTAGTCCGACTAGCGGGCCCAGAGACCCAGTACTTC
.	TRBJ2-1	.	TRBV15	CATSRDGTPYNEQFF	TGTGCCACCAGCAGAGATGGGACCCCGTACAATGAGCAGTTCTTC
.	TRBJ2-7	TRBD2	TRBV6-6	CASSYSGLGTYEQYF	TGTGCCAGCAGTTACTCGGGACTAGGGACCTACGAGCAGTACTTC
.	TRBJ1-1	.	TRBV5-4	CASSLSDSLTEAFF	TGTGCCAGCAGCTTGAGTGACAGTCTCACTGAAGCTTTCTTT
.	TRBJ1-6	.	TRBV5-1	CASSLAGDPYNSPLHF	TGCGCCAGCAGCTTGGCGGGGGATCCCTATAATTCACCCCTCCACTTT
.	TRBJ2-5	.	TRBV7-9	CASSFPQVITGPQETQYF	TGTGCCAGCAGCTTCCCCCAGGTGATAACGGGACCACAAGAGACCCAGTACTTC
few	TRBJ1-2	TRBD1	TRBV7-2	CASSPGTGLGLISYGYTF	TGTGCCAGCAGCCCCGGGACAGGGTTGGGTCTAATAAGCTATGGCTACACCTTC
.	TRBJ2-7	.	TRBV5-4	CASSLLNSYEQYF	TGTGCCAGCAGCTTATTGAACTCCTACGAGCAGTACTTC
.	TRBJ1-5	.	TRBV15	CATSEINIGNQPQHF	TGTGCCACCAGCGAAATCAACATTGGAAATCAGCCCCAGCATTTT
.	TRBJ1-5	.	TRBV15	CATRRDQDQPQHF	TGTGCCACCCGGAGGGATCAGGATCAGCCCCAGCATTTT
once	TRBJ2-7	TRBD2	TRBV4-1	CASSQPRLAGGRNNEQYF	TGCGCCAGCAGCCAGCCACGACTAGCGGGAGGTCGGAACAACGAGCAGTACTTC
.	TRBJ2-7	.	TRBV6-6	CASSYSDTAYEQYF	TGTGCCAGCAGTTACTCTGATACAGCCTACGAGCAGTACTTC
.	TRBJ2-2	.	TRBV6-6	CASSYSYGELFF	TGTGCCAGCAGTTACTCGTACGGGGAGCTGTTTTTT
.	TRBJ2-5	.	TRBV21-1	CASSGRDQESQETQYF	TGTGCCAGCAGCGGCCGGGACCAGGAAAGCCAAGAGACCCAGTACTTC
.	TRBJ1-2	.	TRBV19	CASSISTASGYTF	TGTGCCAGTAGTATATCGACGGCCTCTGGCTACACCTTC
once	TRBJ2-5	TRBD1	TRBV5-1	CASSRTGSRETQYF	TGCGCCAGCAGCCGGACAGGGAGTAGGGAGACCCAGTACTTC
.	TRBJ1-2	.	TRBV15	CATSSLGGDAGGYTF	TGTGCCACCAGCAGTTTGGGGGGGGACGCTGGAGGCTACACCTTC